This passage covers 10 T cell receptor beta chains from one sample sequenced in a study of metastatic and nonmetastatic thyroid tumors. TCRdb re-called clones from the PCR reads using MiXCR. This table has roughly 40,000 clones, roughly 12% appearing once. Until they underwent thyroid surgery, no patient had received any treatment. The source material was blood. The receptors were gathered from a male donor with papillary thyroid cancer or a benign thyroid nodule (not recorded which). Some clones in this sample may be carry-over from other donors' samples.

This clone has ten or more counts. The gene calls are TRBV7-9 and TRBJ2-3, with 10 bases fitting TRBD2. The CDR3 totals 15 residues. The germline CDR1 and CDR2 sequences are SEHNR and FQNEAQ (reference sequence). The V and J ends lost 4 bases and 3 bases, in that order; junction bases with no gene match: 4. The CDR3 DNA reads as TGTGCCAGCAGCTCAACTAGCGGGGAAACAGATACGCAGTATTTT. This codes for CASSSTSGETDTQYF.

This clone was found many times. The chain combines TRBV14 with TRBJ2-7; tentatively, D is TRBD2 (6 bases). Germline-derived CDR1 and CDR2 are SGHDN and FVKESK. The CDR3 runs 15 residues. Trimming stripped 7 bases from V and 6 bases from J, with 22 bases between. CDR3 in amino acids: CASTRGGAGRGEQYF. The CDR3 DNA reads TGTGCCAGCACACGCGGAGGGGCGGGAAGGGGCGAGCAGTACTTC.

This clone showed up just a few times. The genes are TRBV19 and TRBJ2-5, with D possibly TRBD1 on 5 matching bases. This CDR3 spans 13 amino acids. The V gene's germline CDR1 is LNHDA and CDR2 SQIVND (reference sequence). Trimming removed 7 bases from V and 3 bases from J, with 12 bases in between. This CDR3 is CASIPDSKETQYF. Here the CDR3 DNA reads TGTGCCAGTATCCCCGACAGTAAAGAGACCCAGTACTTC. The variable domain in full, completed from reference TRBV19 and TRBJ2-5, reads DGGITQSPKYLFRKEGQNVTLSCEQNLNHDAMYWYRQDPGQGLRLIYYSQIVNDFQKGDIAEGYSVSREKKESFPLTVTSAQKNPTAFYLCASIPDSKETQYFGPGTRLLVL.

On this clone itself: Other nucleotide sequences from this sample produce the same CDR3. The V call is TRBV20-1, the J call TRBJ2-1; D ambiguous. Germline-derived CDR1 and CDR2 are DFQATT and SNEGSKA (reference sequence). The CDR3 consists of 15 residues. Trimming removed 6 bases at V and 2 bases at J, with 17 bases between. The CDR3 DNA follows: TGCAGTGCCCCAAGGTCCGGTGGCCCCTACAATGAGCAGTTCTTC. As protein: CSAPRSGGPYNEQFF.

This clone was seen only once. The chain combines TRBV11-2 with TRBJ2-7; no reliable D call. The CDR3 totals 15 residues. In germline, CDR1 is SGHAT, CDR2 FQNNGV. The germline V and J ends were trimmed by 5 bases and 2 bases, with 16 bases remaining between them. CDR3 bases: TGTGCCAGCAGCCCTGGCGAGGTAAAGCCCTACGAGCAGTACTTC. It specifies CASSPGEVKPYEQYF.

This clone was counted many times. The rearrangement joins TRBV18 to TRBJ1-2; D is perhaps TRBD1 (5 bases). The CDR3 consists of 14 residues. In germline, CDR1 is KGHSH, CDR2 LQKENI. The ends were cut back, 3 bases at V and 4 bases at J, with 12 bases in the middle. The CDR3 reads CASSPGQEIYGYTF. The CDR3 nucleotides read TGTGCCAGCTCACCGGGGCAGGAGATCTATGGCTACACCTTC.

In the case of this clone: Given the absence of the conserved phenylalanine or tryptophan at the CDR3 end, a read error is likely. CDR3 region: CAWTTLSRGGWWTEAFL. For the CDR3, the DNA is TGTGCCTGGACTACCCTGTCCCGGGGGGGCTGGTGGACTGAAGCTTTCCTT. This chain joins TRBV30 and TRBJ1-1; TRBD1 might be the D (6 bases). The germline V gene has CDR1 GTSNPN and CDR2 SVGIG (reference sequence). This CDR3 comprises 17 residues. Trimming pared 4 bases from V and 5 bases from J, leaving 26 bases between.

Comments on this clone: The sample has other DNA sequences that encode this CDR3 too. The J gene is TRBJ1-2, the V gene TRBV11-2; 11 bases map to TRBD1. This CDR3 comprises 16 residues. With V trimmed by 6 bases and J by 8 bases, 14 bases remained unmatched. In germline, CDR1 is SGHAT, CDR2 FQNNGV. The CDR3 loop is CASSWTGGAKISGYTF. The CDR3 region has the DNA TGTGCCAGCAGTTGGACAGGGGGCGCTAAGATTTCCGGCTACACCTTC.

Of note for this clone: A much bigger clone sits one base away, suggesting this may be a read error. The V call is TRBV18, the J call TRBJ2-7; D call uncertain. CDR3 length: 14 residues. Germline lookup yields CDR1 KGHSH and CDR2 LQKENI. CDR3 nucleotide sequence: TGTGCCAGCTCACCACCCGGTCGGTCCTACGAGCACTACTTC. Encoded protein: CASSPPGRSYEHYF.

This clone was observed at least ten times. V usage is TRBV12-3 or TRBV12-4 and J usage is TRBJ1-2, with D possibly TRBD1 on 5 matching bases. Between the trimmed V and J ends, which lost 6 bases and 6 bases, there was a span of 20 bases. CDR3 length: 15 residues. This chain's CDR3 is CASRLAGVTRDGYTF. CDR3 nucleotide sequence: TGTGCCAGCAGGTTGGCTGGGGTGACCAGGGATGGCTACACCTTC.